These T cell receptor beta chains were read from a single sample in a study of blood T cell repertoires in COVID-19. Some clones are missing from TCRdb's copy, which holds only in-frame ones; the method was immunoSEQ multiplex PCR. Of 100,000 to 150,000 clones listed, about nine tenths are singletons. Sequenced material: peripheral blood. Source of these receptors: a human donor in a cohort sampled during active COVID-19. The CDR3 runs from the conserved cysteine through the conserved F or W. Fields, in order: V gene, clone size, J gene, D gene, CDR3 DNA, CDR3 protein. D genes are given only for firm matches. For some rows the clone size is stated as once, few or many, or as a class when expanded; others skip it.

V: TRBV6-5
size: NA
J: TRBJ2-7
D: TRBD2
DNA: TGTGCCAGCAGGATTAGCGGGTACTCCTACGAGCAGTACTTC
CDR3: CASRISGYSYEQYF

V: TRBV11-3
size: NA
J: TRBJ2-4
D: TRBD2
DNA: TGTGCCAGCAGCCGGGGACTAGCGGGTCATCAAAACATTCAGTACTTC
CDR3: CASSRGLAGHQNIQYF

V: TRBV19
size: few
J: TRBJ1-2
D: NA
DNA: TGTGCCAGTACCTCCCGGGATCGTTATGGCTACACCTTC
CDR3: CASTSRDRYGYTF

V: TRBV12-3/TRBV12-4
size: once
J: TRBJ1-5
D: NA
DNA: TGTGCCAGCAGTTTGGGGGAGGGGCAGCCCCAGCATTTT
CDR3: CASSLGEGQPQHF

V: TRBV5-1
size: NA
J: TRBJ2-1
D: TRBD2
DNA: TGCGCCAGCAGCTTGGGCGGGGGGGCCTTAGGCAATGAGCAGTTCTTC
CDR3: CASSLGGGALGNEQFF

V: TRBV20-1
size: NA
J: TRBJ2-3
D: TRBD2
DNA: TGCAGTGCTCGTGGGACTAGCGGGACACCTAGCACAGATACGCAGTATTTT
CDR3: CSARGTSGTPSTDTQYF

V: TRBV19
size: once
J: TRBJ2-5
D: TRBD2
DNA: TGTGCCAGTACCCGCGCGGGGGGGCGAGAGACCCAGTACTTC
CDR3: CASTRAGGRETQYF

V: TRBV6-2/TRBV6-3
size: few
J: TRBJ2-3
D: TRBD1
DNA: TGTGCCAGCAGCTACTTCCGGGACAGGGGCACAGATACGCAGTATTTT
CDR3: CASSYFRDRGTDTQYF

V: TRBV6-4
size: NA
J: TRBJ2-1
D: NA
DNA: TGTGCCAGCAGTTCGGCCACACTTACTACCTACAATGAGCAGTTCTTC
CDR3: CASSSATLTTYNEQFF

V: TRBV5-1
size: NA
J: TRBJ1-3
D: NA
DNA: TGCGCCAGCAAATTATCAGGGGTAGGAAACACCATATATTTT
CDR3: CASKLSGVGNTIYF

V: TRBV4-1
size: NA
J: TRBJ2-3
D: TRBD2
DNA: TGCGCCAGCAGCCAGGGGGCTAGCGGGCCCACAGATACGCAGTATTTT
CDR3: CASSQGASGPTDTQYF

V: TRBV11-2
size: NA
J: TRBJ2-7
D: TRBD1
DNA: TGTGCCAGCAGCCGGCCGGGACAGTCCTCCTACGAGCAGTACTTC
CDR3: CASSRPGQSSYEQYF

V: TRBV6-1
size: NA
J: TRBJ2-3
D: NA
DNA: TGTGCCAGCAGTGCCCGACTAAGGAGGGCACCAAGTAGCACAGATACGCAGTATTTT
CDR3: CASSARLRRAPSSTDTQYF

V: TRBV9
size: NA
J: TRBJ1-2
D: NA
DNA: TGTGCCCAACGTACCCAAGCGGGTGGCTACACCTTC
CDR3: CAQRTQAGGYTF

V: TRBV5-6
size: NA
J: TRBJ1-6
D: NA
DNA: TGTGCCAGCAGCTTGTGGCGGGGGCCCGGTAATTCACCCCTCCACTTT
CDR3: CASSLWRGPGNSPLHF

V: TRBV4-2
size: NA
J: TRBJ2-1
D: TRBD2
DNA: TGTGCCAGCAGCCAATCCGGTGGCGGGAGCTCCTACAATGAGCAGTTCTTC
CDR3: CASSQSGGGSSYNEQFF

V: TRBV19
size: NA
J: TRBJ1-2
D: NA
DNA: TGTGCCAGTAGTATAGTAGACGGGGAAAACTATGGCTACACCTTC
CDR3: CASSIVDGENYGYTF

V: TRBV18
size: NA
J: TRBJ1-4
D: TRBD1
DNA: TGTGCCAGCTCACAACCAGGACAGGCCACAACTAATGAAAAACTGTTTTTT
CDR3: CASSQPGQATTNEKLFF

V: TRBV5-4
size: NA
J: TRBJ1-1
D: TRBD1
DNA: TGTGCCAGCAGCTCCCACCGGACAGGCTCCAACACTGAAGCTTTCTTT
CDR3: CASSSHRTGSNTEAFF

V: TRBV19
size: NA
J: TRBJ2-4
D: NA
DNA: TGTGCCAGTAGACAGGTTGGCGACAAAAACATTCAGTACTTC
CDR3: CASRQVGDKNIQYF

V: TRBV28
size: NA
J: TRBJ2-5
D: TRBD2
DNA: TGTGCCAGCAGAACCGGACTAGCGGGAGAGACCCAGTACTTC
CDR3: CASRTGLAGETQYF

V: TRBV3-1/TRBV3-2
size: NA
J: TRBJ1-1
D: NA
DNA: TGTGCCAGCAGCCAAGACACAGGGTTCGCTGAAGCTTTCTTT
CDR3: CASSQDTGFAEAFF

V: TRBV5-1
size: once
J: TRBJ1-5
D: NA
DNA: TGCGCCAGCAGCTTGGCCCCAGGGGACAATCAGCCCCAGCATTTT
CDR3: CASSLAPGDNQPQHF

V: TRBV18
size: NA
J: TRBJ2-3
D: TRBD2
DNA: TGTGCCAGCTCATCTAGCGGACGGGATATAGATACGCAGTATTTT
CDR3: CASSSSGRDIDTQYF

V: TRBV10-1
size: NA
J: TRBJ1-5
D: NA
DNA: TGCGCCAGCAGTGAGTATAGTGAGCCCCAGCATTTT
CDR3: CASSEYSEPQHF

V: TRBV4-1
size: NA
J: TRBJ2-7
D: NA
DNA: TGCGCCAGCAGCCAAGAGGGGCGGAAGAGTTACGAGCAGTACTTC
CDR3: CASSQEGRKSYEQYF

V: TRBV5-8
size: NA
J: TRBJ1-4
D: NA
DNA: TGTGCCAGCAGCTTGGATGGAAGTACAGGGACTAATGAAAAACTGTTTTTT
CDR3: CASSLDGSTGTNEKLFF

V: TRBV20-1
size: NA
J: TRBJ1-2
D: NA
DNA: TGCAGTGCTAGAGGGGGGGGTGGCTACACCTTC
CDR3: CSARGGGGYTF

V: TRBV5-6
size: NA
J: TRBJ1-2
D: NA
DNA: TGTGCCAGCAGCTTCTTCCGGGCGGGGGGCTACACCTTC
CDR3: CASSFFRAGGYTF

V: TRBV6-4
size: NA
J: TRBJ1-2
D: NA
DNA: TGTGCCAGCAGTGACTCGACGATCGCAGGGATTGGTGGCTACACCTTC
CDR3: CASSDSTIAGIGGYTF

V: TRBV11-3
size: NA
J: TRBJ1-4
D: NA
DNA: TGTGCCAGCAGCCCGGCCAGAGGGAAAAATGAAAAACTGTTTTTT
CDR3: CASSPARGKNEKLFF

V: TRBV27
size: NA
J: TRBJ2-3
D: NA
DNA: TGTGCCAGTAGGGGGAGCACAGATACGCAGTATTTT
CDR3: CASRGSTDTQYF

V: TRBV5-4
size: NA
J: TRBJ2-5
D: TRBD1
DNA: TGTGCCAGCAGCCCGACAGGGGGTAGACAAGAGACCCAGTACTTC
CDR3: CASSPTGGRQETQYF

V: TRBV11-2
size: NA
J: TRBJ1-5
D: NA
DNA: TGTGCCAGCAGCTTAGACGGAGGGGTCGATCAGCCCCAGCATTTT
CDR3: CASSLDGGVDQPQHF

V: TRBV2
size: NA
J: TRBJ1-5
D: TRBD1
DNA: TGTGCCAGCAGGACAGGGGGAGGTGGCAATCAGCCCCAGCATTTT
CDR3: CASRTGGGGNQPQHF

V: TRBV6-5
size: NA
J: TRBJ1-5
D: NA
DNA: TGTGCCAGCAGCTTACAGGTTAGCAATCAGCCCCAGCATTTT
CDR3: CASSLQVSNQPQHF

V: TRBV6-5
size: NA
J: TRBJ2-3
D: NA
DNA: TGTGCCAGCAGTTACGGAGGGGCCCCTAGCACAGATACGCAGTATTTT
CDR3: CASSYGGAPSTDTQYF

V: TRBV7-9
size: NA
J: TRBJ2-5
D: NA
DNA: TGTGCCAGCAGCCGGGACAATTCCCAAGAGACCCAGTACTTC
CDR3: CASSRDNSQETQYF

V: TRBV18
size: NA
J: TRBJ2-3
D: NA
DNA: TGTGCCAGCTCACCCCCGGGGAGTGTTACGTTTACAGATACGCAGTATTTT
CDR3: CASSPPGSVTFTDTQYF

V: TRBV5-8
size: NA
J: TRBJ1-2
D: NA
DNA: TGTGCCAGCAGCTTGGTTAAGGGGAAGTTCTATGGCTACACCTTC
CDR3: CASSLVKGKFYGYTF

V: TRBV3-1/TRBV3-2
size: NA
J: TRBJ2-5
D: NA
DNA: TGTGCCAGCAGCCAAACACATTCATCGGAGACCCAGTACTTC
CDR3: CASSQTHSSETQYF

V: TRBV7-2
size: NA
J: TRBJ2-3
D: TRBD2
DNA: TGTGCCAGCAGCACAACTCAGCTAGCGGGGGGGCGTGGAGATACGCAGTATTTT
CDR3: CASSTTQLAGGRGDTQYF

V: TRBV5-1
size: NA
J: TRBJ2-3
D: TRBD2
DNA: TGCGCCAGCAGCCTTCGGACTAGCGGGGGCCAGGATACGCAGTATTTT
CDR3: CASSLRTSGGQDTQYF

V: TRBV28
size: NA
J: TRBJ1-2
D: NA
DNA: TGTGCCACCATAACAGGGCGGTACTATGGCTACACCTTC
CDR3: CATITGRYYGYTF

V: TRBV5-8
size: NA
J: TRBJ1-3
D: NA
DNA: TGTGCCAGCAGCTTGGGACCCAGGGGACAAGTCTCTGGAAACACCATATATTTT
CDR3: CASSLGPRGQVSGNTIYF

V: TRBV2
size: few
J: TRBJ2-3
D: TRBD2
DNA: TGTGCCAGCAGCCTCAGGGCCGGGAGGGATACGCAGTATTTT
CDR3: CASSLRAGRDTQYF

V: TRBV19
size: NA
J: TRBJ1-5
D: TRBD1
DNA: TGTGCCAGTAGTCCGTCCCCGACAGGGCCAGGCTATCAGCCCCAGCATTTT
CDR3: CASSPSPTGPGYQPQHF

V: TRBV4-1
size: NA
J: TRBJ2-7
D: TRBD2
DNA: TGCGCCAGCAGCCAAGAGTGGACTAGCCTATACGAGCAGTACTTC
CDR3: CASSQEWTSLYEQYF

V: TRBV2
size: NA
J: TRBJ2-3
D: TRBD1
DNA: TGTGCCAGACGGGACAGACTCACAGATACGCAGTATTTT
CDR3: CARRDRLTDTQYF

V: TRBV5-5
size: NA
J: TRBJ2-7
D: NA
DNA: TGTGCCAGCAGCTTGGAAGGGAGGAAAGCGTACGAGCAGTACTTC
CDR3: CASSLEGRKAYEQYF

V: TRBV6-4
size: NA
J: TRBJ2-1
D: NA
DNA: TGTGCCAGCAGTGACTTGGGGGGGCCATACAATGAGCAGTTCTTC
CDR3: CASSDLGGPYNEQFF

V: TRBV11-2
size: NA
J: TRBJ1-2
D: NA
DNA: TGTGCCAGCAACTCTCTAGGTATGGACTATGGCTACACCTTC
CDR3: CASNSLGMDYGYTF

V: TRBV6-5
size: NA
J: TRBJ2-3
D: NA
DNA: TGTGCCAGCAGTTACTCGCGGAGGACTAGCACAGATACGCAGTATTTT
CDR3: CASSYSRRTSTDTQYF

V: TRBV7-9
size: NA
J: TRBJ2-3
D: NA
DNA: TGTGCCAGCAGCTTGAGGGGGAGCACAGATACGCAGTATTTT
CDR3: CASSLRGSTDTQYF

V: TRBV6-5
size: NA
J: TRBJ1-4
D: TRBD1
DNA: TGTGCCAGTACCCGGGACAGGGATGAAAAACTGTTTTTT
CDR3: CASTRDRDEKLFF

V: TRBV28
size: NA
J: TRBJ2-3
D: NA
DNA: TGTGCCAGCAGTTTACAGATGGATACGCAGTATTTT
CDR3: CASSLQMDTQYF

V: TRBV7-6
size: NA
J: TRBJ1-2
D: NA
DNA: TGTGCCAGCAGCTTAAGGGCGGGCCCGGAATCCTACACCTTC
CDR3: CASSLRAGPESYTF

V: TRBV18
size: NA
J: TRBJ1-5
D: NA
DNA: TGTGCCAGCTCACCAACGGGAGGTCAGCCCCAGCATTTT
CDR3: CASSPTGGQPQHF